The 5 T cell receptor beta chains below all came from one sample that was sequenced in a study of cytomegalovirus exposure and HLA in healthy donors. The PCR made use of 60 Vbeta and 13 Jbeta primers. Here immunoSEQ multiplex PCR was the method, and the copy in TCRdb shows in-frame clones only, minus some. The sample has 150,000 to 200,000 clones, roughly 78% seen once. Sequencing was done on a sample of PBMCs. These receptors originate from a woman between 40 and 50 years old in good health and CMV-seronegative.

V and J are TRBV11-2 and TRBJ2-7, with 11 bases identical to TRBD2. The CDR3 is 15 amino acids. The germline CDR1 and CDR2 sequences are SGHAT and FQNNGV. V lost 1 base, J lost 5 bases, and 4 bases stayed unmatched. Here the CDR3 DNA reads TGTGCCAGCAGCTTAGTCCTAGCGGGGGGCCACGAGCAGTACTTC. Encoded protein: CASSLVLAGGHEQYF.

The chain is built from TRBV19 and TRBJ1-5, with D unclear. V was cut by 7 bases and J by 5 bases, with 21 bases left in between. Germline V CDR1 and CDR2: LNHDA, SQIVND (reference sequence). This CDR3 spans 16 amino acids. The CDR3 is CASIYRMGGIDQPQHF. The CDR3 DNA follows: TGTGCCAGTATATACCGTATGGGAGGGATCGATCAGCCCCAGCATTTT. The entire variable domain, with the rest obtained from reference TRBV19 and TRBJ1-5, is as follows: DGGITQSPKYLFRKEGQNVTLSCEQNLNHDAMYWYRQDPGQGLRLIYYSQIVNDFQKGDIAEGYSVSREKKESFPLTVTSAQKNPTAFYLCASIYRMGGIDQPQHFGDGTRLSIL.

The chain recombines TRBV7-2 with TRBJ1-1; D might be TRBD1 (6 bases). The CDR3 is 12 residues long. Germline CDR1 SGHTA, CDR2 FQGNSA. V lost 5 bases and J lost 11, with 15 bases in between. The CDR3 here is CASSQPGTPAFF. CDR3 nucleotides: TGTGCCAGCAGCCAGCCCGGGACACCGGCTTTCTTT.

This rearrangement joins TRBV19 to TRBJ1-5; 9 nucleotides line up with TRBD1. The CDR3 has 15 amino acids. Germline V gene lookup returns CDR1 LNHDA and CDR2 SQIVND (reference sequence). With V trimmed by 7 bases and J by 4 bases, 8 bases remained unmatched. CDR3 coding DNA: TGTGCCAGTAAAGAAGGGACAGGGCGAAATCAGCCCCAGCATTTT. Its translation: CASKEGTGRNQPQHF.

Here the CDR3 reads CASSHDREPYEQYF. The CDR3 DNA sequence: TGCGCCAGCAGTCACGACAGGGAACCCTACGAGCAGTACTTC. V and J are TRBV10-2 and TRBJ2-7; TRBD1 matches at 7 bases. V lost 5 bases, J lost 2 bases, and 6 bases stayed unmatched. The germline V gene has CDR1 WSHSY and CDR2 SAAADI. This CDR3 region has 14 residues.